These T cell receptor beta chains were read from a single sample in a study of T cells in Graves' hyperthyroidism and ophthalmopathy. TCRdb recomputed calls from the multiplex PCR reads with MiXCR, one row per CDR3 protein. The sample holds 560,000 or so distinct CDR3 sequences; about half are singletons and the top ten take 8% to 8.5%. Specimen: peripheral blood or thyroid tissue (not recorded which). These receptors were taken from a woman in her late teens or twenties with Graves' hyperthyroidism. Each CDR3 is given with its conserved first and last residue. The order of the fields is D gene, J gene, clone size, V gene, CDR3 protein, CDR3 DNA. D genes are given only for firm matches. The size entry is marked missing in some rows and otherwise reads once, few, many or a size class.

. TRBJ1-1 . TRBV6-1 CAISEAGSRTEAFF TGTGCCATCAGTGAAGCCGGGAGTCGCACTGAAGCTTTCTTT
TRBD2 TRBJ2-7 . TRBV29-1 CSVEGGRSYF TGCAGCGTTGAAGGCGGGAGGTCGTACTTC
TRBD1 TRBJ1-3 . TRBV24-1 CATPGTGHFGNTIYF TGTGCCACCCCCGGGACAGGACACTTTGGAAACACCATATATTTT
. TRBJ1-1 . TRBV11-3 CASSHTRGANTEAFF TGTGCCAGCAGCCACACCCGGGGAGCGAACACTGAAGCTTTCTTT
. TRBJ1-6 . TRBV25-1 CASSEYSSSPLHF TGTGCCAGCAGTGAATATTCGAGTTCACCCCTCCACTTT
. TRBJ2-5 . TRBV7-8 CASSPRDTEERETQYF TGTGCCAGCTCACCTAGGGACACCGAAGAGCGGGAGACCCAGTACTTC
. TRBJ2-5 many TRBV2 CASSPMDWETQYF TGTGCCAGCAGCCCGATGGACTGGGAGACCCAGTACTTC
. TRBJ1-2 many TRBV7-8 CASSLSRAGYGYTF TGTGCCAGCAGCTTATCCAGGGCCGGCTATGGCTACACCTTC
. TRBJ1-1 . TRBV20-1 CSAGRRGATEAFF TGCAGTGCTGGTAGACGAGGGGCCACTGAAGCTTTCTTT
. TRBJ1-5 many TRBV29-1 CSVGQFNQPQHF TGCAGCGTAGGACAGTTCAATCAGCCCCAGCATTTT
. TRBJ2-7 many TRBV10-3 CAISESNLLTYEQYF TGTGCCATCAGTGAGTCGAATCTACTGACCTACGAGCAGTACTTC
TRBD1 TRBJ1-1 few TRBV19 CASTRGPLEDAFF TGTGCCAGTACCAGGGGGCCGCTTGAGGATGCTTTCTTT
TRBD2 TRBJ2-7 . TRBV20-1 CSALELAGPSYEQYF TGCAGTGCTCTTGAGCTAGCGGGCCCATCCTACGAGCAGTACTTC
TRBD1 TRBJ2-2 . TRBV6-1 CASRDRGNTGELFF TGTGCCAGCAGAGACAGGGGGAACACCGGGGAGCTGTTTTTT
. TRBJ1-2 many TRBV10-3 CAIRTDRRYGYTF TGTGCCATCAGGACCGACAGGCGGTATGGCTACACCTTC
. TRBJ2-7 many TRBV5-1 CASSSAPGPGENEQYF TGCGCCAGCAGCTCCGCCCCGGGACCCGGCGAGAACGAGCAGTACTTC
TRBD2 TRBJ2-5 . TRBV24-1 CATSEKTSGRALLETQYF TGTGCCACCAGTGAGAAAACTAGCGGGAGGGCCCTCTTGGAGACCCAGTACTTC
. TRBJ2-5 many TRBV12-3/TRBV12-4 CASGGGDETQYF TGTGCCAGCGGAGGAGGGGATGAGACCCAGTACTTC
. TRBJ2-7 . TRBV29-1 CSVEGGGNIDEQYF TGCAGCGTTGAAGGGGGCGGGAATATCGATGAGCAGTACTTC
. TRBJ1-6 . TRBV6-4 CASSVEGGLASPLHF TGTGCCAGCAGTGTCGAGGGGGGCCTTGCTTCACCCCTCCACTTT